The TCR beta chain described here comes from a study of CD8 T cells in ankylosing spondylitis. In its sample, this clonotype was seen many times. TCRdb called the 5' RACE reads again in MiXCR, with one record for every CDR3 protein. The repertoire holds about 69,000 distinct CDR3 sequences, with about 5% as singletons. This sequence was found in a male donor with ankylosing spondylitis or in good health (not recorded which). Specimen: blood, either unsorted or a sorted T cell fraction (not recorded which).

This CDR3 is CALGRTGGYEQYF. The CDR3 DNA follows: TGTGCTTTAGGTAGGACAGGGGGTTACGAGCAGTACTTC. The chain combines TRBV28 with TRBJ2-7; 10 nucleotides align to TRBD1. CDR1 MDHEN and CDR2 SYDVKM come from the germline V gene. The CDR3 consists of 13 residues.